The 23 T cell receptor beta chains below come from one sample, sequenced in a study of T cells in Graves' hyperthyroidism and ophthalmopathy. Amplification of TCR beta CDR3 regions was performed using RNA transcripts as template. HTBI primers were the set used in a first-round RT-PCR of the TCR CDR3. Via MiXCR, TCRdb re-called the multiplex PCR reads, giving one row per CDR3 protein. The table shows 350,000 to 400,000 distinct CDR3 sequences, with approximately 19% occurring only once. The sample was blood. Receptors were obtained from a young woman with Graves' hyperthyroidism.

The chain links TRBV9 to TRBJ2-2; 12 positions match TRBD2. The CDR3 extends over 16 amino acids. After removal of 2 bases from V and 4 bases from J, the junction contained 3 bases not matched to a gene. Germline V gene lookup returns CDR1 SGDLS and CDR2 YYNGEE. CDR3 sequence reads: CASSVLAGGATGELFF. CDR3 sequence (DNA): TGTGCCAGCAGCGTCCTAGCGGGGGGGGCCACCGGGGAGCTGTTTTTT.

This clonotype has a count of ten or more. The chain recombines TRBV2 with TRBJ2-7; a possible D gene is TRBD2 (6 bases). Germline V gives CDR1 SNHLY, CDR2 FYNNEI. The length of the CDR3 is 14 residues. With 6 bases removed from V and 2 bases from J, the gap between germline ends came to 14 bases. The CDR3 loop is CASRLGGFTYEQYF. CDR3 nucleotides: TGTGCCAGCAGACTTGGGGGGTTCACCTACGAGCAGTACTTC.

The chain combines TRBV30 with TRBJ2-5; a weak D match, TRBD1 (5 bases). The germline V gene has CDR1 GTSNPN and CDR2 SVGIG (reference sequence). There are 14 residues in the CDR3. V was shortened by 0 bases and J by 4 bases, with 12 bases between the two germline ends. For the CDR3, the DNA is TGTGCCTGGAGTGTACTAAGGGGTTCAGAGACCCAGTACTTC. This encodes CAWSVLRGSETQYF.

This chain joins TRBV28 and TRBJ1-1, with D possibly being TRBD1 (6 bases). Germline assignment: CDR1 MDHEN and CDR2 SYDVKM. The CDR3 is made up of 15 amino acids. Trimming took off 2 bases at V and 6 bases at J, with 16 bases between the two ends. CDR3 nucleotide sequence: TGTGCCAGCAGTTTAGGAGGGGGGCTGGTTGCTGAAGCTTTCTTT. Its translation: CASSLGGGLVAEAFF. Supplemented by reference TRBV28 and TRBJ1-1, the full variable domain reads DVKVTQSSRYLVKRTGEKVFLECVQDMDHENMFWYRQDPGLGLRLIYFSYDVKMKEKGDIPEGYSVSREKKERFSLILESASTNQTSMYLCASSLGGGLVAEAFFGQGTRLTVV.

The chain is built from TRBV28 and TRBJ1-1; D gene unclear. Trimming took 3 bases from V and 0 from J, leaving 17 bases between them. This CDR3 is built from 17 residues. Germline V lookup: CDR1 MDHEN, CDR2 SYDVKM. This CDR3 reads CASSFVVTRPLNTEAFF. CDR3 bases: TGTGCCAGCAGTTTTGTGGTGACCCGCCCCCTGAACACTGAAGCTTTCTTT.

This clonotype was recorded at least ten times. V and J are TRBV20-1 and TRBJ2-5; D possibly corresponds to TRBD1 (6 bases). Trimming cost V 4 bases and J 2 bases, with 11 bases left between them. CDR3 length: 13 amino acids. Germline CDR1 DFQATT, CDR2 SNEGSKA (reference sequence). The CDR3 region is CSAIDRGQETQYF. CDR3 sequence (DNA): TGCAGTGCTATAGATAGGGGGCAAGAGACCCAGTACTTC.

The gene calls are TRBV3-1 and TRBJ1-1, with D unclear. V gave up 1 base and J gave up 0 bases, with 9 bases separating them. The CDR3 is 15 residues long. Germline V gene sequence: CDR1 LGHDT, CDR2 YNNKEL (reference sequence). The CDR3 coding sequence is TGTGCCAGCAGCCAAGCCAAGGGCATGAACACTGAAGCTTTCTTT. Amino acids: CASSQAKGMNTEAFF.

This clonotype turned up a few times. J is TRBJ2-6 and V is TRBV4-2; 9 nucleotides agree with TRBD2. The germline CDR1 and CDR2 sequences are LGHNA and YNFKEQ. This CDR3 contains 19 residues. J gave up 0 bases and V 0 bases, and 6 bases lay outside the gene matches. CDR3 sequence: CASSQDGTRGGSGANVLTF. The CDR3 coding sequence is TGTGCCAGCAGCCAAGATGGGACGCGGGGGGGCTCTGGGGCCAACGTCCTGACTTTC.

The chain is built from TRBV5-1 and TRBJ1-1; 7 nucleotides line up with TRBD1. Germline V gives CDR1 SGHRS, CDR2 YFSETQ. This CDR3 is 15 amino acids long. V lost 4 bases and J lost 4; bases outside the gene matches: 10. The CDR3 is CASSTGTAGPTEAFF. The CDR3 DNA reads TGCGCCAGCAGCACCGGGACAGCCGGTCCCACTGAAGCTTTCTTT.

This clonotype was observed many times. An end of the junction differs from the germline gene, which may be a read error. This chain connects TRBV6-1 to TRBJ1-5; D gene ambiguous. The CDR3 is 15 amino acids. The germline V gene encodes CDR1 MNHNS and CDR2 SASEGT. The chain's CDR3 is CVSTLHEDGGQPQHF. In DNA form, the CDR3 reads TGTGTCAGCACTCTTCACGAGGATGGAGGTCAGCCCCAGCATTTT.

This clonotype was seen many times. The rearrangement joins TRBV7-9 to TRBJ2-5, with D hard to call. The V end lost 2 bases, the J end lost 1 base, and 5 bases lay between the germline ends. Germline values: CDR1 SEHNR, CDR2 FQNEAQ (reference sequence). This CDR3 comprises 13 residues. CDR3 nucleotides: TGTGCCAGCAGCTTAACAGCCCAAGAGACCCAGTACTTC. Translated: CASSLTAQETQYF.

This clonotype was observed at least ten times. The chain has TRBV12-3 or TRBV12-4 and TRBJ1-5; 9 nucleotides align to TRBD1. The CDR3 consists of 17 residues. The trim removed 4 bases at V and 4 bases at J, leaving 11 bases unmatched. The CDR3 loop reads CASSSRTGAASNQPQHF. CDR3 nucleotide sequence: TGTGCCAGCAGTTCCCGGACAGGGGCCGCTTCAAATCAGCCCCAGCATTTT.

To note about this clonotype: A read error may explain this, as a much larger clone is one base away. As the CDR3 is not closed by the conserved phenylalanine or tryptophan, this likely results from a read error. The chain is built from TRBV15 and TRBJ2-5; D unresolved. Germline CDR1 LNHNV, CDR2 YYDKDF (reference sequence). Trimming removed 3 bases at V and 4 bases at J, with 9 bases between. CDR3 size: 13 residues. The CDR3 is CATSSLAGETQYL. CDR3 coding DNA: TGTGCCACCAGCAGCCTGGCTGGAGAGACCCAGTACCTC.

This clonotype was seen at least ten times. The CDR3 DNA follows: TGTGCCAGCAGTAGGGGGCGGATCCACCGGGACAGTTGCTACGAGCAGTACTTC. This codes for CASSRGRIHRDSCYEQYF. The chain has TRBV6-2 or TRBV6-3 and TRBJ2-7; TRBD1 agrees at 7 bases. Germline V gives CDR1 MNHEY, CDR2 SVGEGT. The V gene end was trimmed by 5 bases and the J gene end by 3 bases; junction bases not matched to a gene: 19. This CDR3 has 18 residues.

This clonotype was observed many times. This chain uses TRBV7-3 with TRBJ2-7; a possible D gene is TRBD2 (7 bases). V lost 0 bases, J lost 2 bases, and 11 bases lay in between. Germline V gives CDR1 SGHTA, CDR2 FQGTGA. The CDR3 consists of 15 residues. This CDR3 is CASSLTGGGPYEQYF. In DNA, the CDR3 is TGTGCCAGCAGCTTAACGGGCGGGGGCCCCTACGAGCAGTACTTC.

This clonotype appeared many times. The chain links TRBV2 to TRBJ1-5; weak D call: TRBD1 (6 bases). The length of the CDR3 is 12 residues. V lost 3 bases, J lost 11 bases, and 11 bases lay in between. Germline CDR1 is SNHLY and CDR2 is FYNNEI. The CDR3 bases are TGTGCCAGCAGTGAGAGTAGGGGGGCCCAGCATTTT. Its translation: CASSESRGAQHF. The whole variable domain, remainder taken from reference TRBV2 and TRBJ1-5, is EPEVTQTPSHQVTQMGQEVILRCVPISNHLYFYWYRQILGQKVEFLVSFYNNEISEKSEIFDDQFSVERPDGSNFTLKIRSTKLEDSAMYFCASSESRGAQHFGDGTRLSIL.

This clonotype has a count of ten or more. The chain uses TRBV13 and TRBJ2-7; 9 bases align to TRBD1. This CDR3 has 16 amino acids. Trimming took 5 bases from V and 5 from J; bases not matched to a gene: 13. Germline CDR1 reads PRHDT; CDR2 reads FYEKMQ (reference sequence). DNA for the CDR3: TGTGCCAGCAGCGCTAGCGGACAGGGGAGTATCCACGAGCAGTACTTC. Translating gives CASSASGQGSIHEQYF.

This clonotype was recorded many times. The chain employs TRBV20-1 and TRBJ1-2; D not resolved. Trimming stripped 3 bases from V and 5 bases from J, with 10 bases between. The germline gives CDR1 DFQATT, CDR2 SNEGSKA (reference sequence). This CDR3 spans 12 amino acids. CDR3 in DNA: TGCAGTGCTAGTTCGTCGACTTATGGCTACACCTTC. Translated, it gives CSASSSTYGYTF.

This clonotype was observed many times. The rearrangement joins TRBV28 to TRBJ2-2, with no clear D. The V gene lost 1 base and the J gene lost 0 bases, with 18 bases spanning the gap. In germline, CDR1 is MDHEN, CDR2 SYDVKM. This CDR3 region has 19 residues. The CDR3 region has the DNA TGTGCCAGCAGTTTATTAAGGGTCAGCCCGACCTCGAACACCGGGGAGCTGTTTTTT. Encoded protein: CASSLLRVSPTSNTGELFF.

J is TRBJ2-7 and V is TRBV3-1; D may be TRBD1 (5 bases). The CDR3 covers 14 residues. Germline V gene data show CDR1 as LGHDT and CDR2 as YNNKEL (reference sequence). V lost 2 bases and J 5 bases, leaving 13 bases between the germline ends. The chain's CDR3 is CASSQTDKGNEQYF. CDR3 coding DNA: TGTGCCAGCAGCCAAACTGACAAGGGGAACGAGCAGTACTTC.

This clonotype was seen only a few times. V gene TRBV2 combines with J gene TRBJ2-2; no reliable D call. V was shortened by 6 bases and J by 7 bases, with 6 bases between the two germline ends. Germline CDR1 and CDR2: SNHLY and FYNNEI. The CDR3 sequence is 11 residues long. CDR3 region: CASREYGELFF. The CDR3 bases are TGTGCCAGCAGGGAATACGGGGAGCTGTTTTTT.

This clonotype occurred many times. The rearrangement uses TRBV29-1 and TRBJ1-1, with D possibly TRBD1 on 5 matching bases. V was trimmed by 4 bases and J by 3 bases, leaving 15 bases between them. CDR1 SQVTM and CDR2 ANQGSEA come from the germline V gene. The CDR3 spans 14 residues. The CDR3 here is CSVGKWGSDTEAFF. Here the CDR3 DNA reads TGCAGCGTTGGGAAGTGGGGGTCGGACACTGAAGCTTTCTTT.

The rearrangement uses TRBV20-1 and TRBJ1-6, with TRBD1 matching 8 bases. Unmatched junction bases numbered 13, after V lost 6 bases and J lost 9 bases. In germline, CDR1 is DFQATT, CDR2 SNEGSKA (reference sequence). CDR3 length: 15 amino acids. The CDR3 region is CSAVRLGQGASPLHF. The CDR3 DNA reads TGCAGTGCCGTCCGGTTGGGCCAGGGGGCTTCACCCCTCCACTTT.